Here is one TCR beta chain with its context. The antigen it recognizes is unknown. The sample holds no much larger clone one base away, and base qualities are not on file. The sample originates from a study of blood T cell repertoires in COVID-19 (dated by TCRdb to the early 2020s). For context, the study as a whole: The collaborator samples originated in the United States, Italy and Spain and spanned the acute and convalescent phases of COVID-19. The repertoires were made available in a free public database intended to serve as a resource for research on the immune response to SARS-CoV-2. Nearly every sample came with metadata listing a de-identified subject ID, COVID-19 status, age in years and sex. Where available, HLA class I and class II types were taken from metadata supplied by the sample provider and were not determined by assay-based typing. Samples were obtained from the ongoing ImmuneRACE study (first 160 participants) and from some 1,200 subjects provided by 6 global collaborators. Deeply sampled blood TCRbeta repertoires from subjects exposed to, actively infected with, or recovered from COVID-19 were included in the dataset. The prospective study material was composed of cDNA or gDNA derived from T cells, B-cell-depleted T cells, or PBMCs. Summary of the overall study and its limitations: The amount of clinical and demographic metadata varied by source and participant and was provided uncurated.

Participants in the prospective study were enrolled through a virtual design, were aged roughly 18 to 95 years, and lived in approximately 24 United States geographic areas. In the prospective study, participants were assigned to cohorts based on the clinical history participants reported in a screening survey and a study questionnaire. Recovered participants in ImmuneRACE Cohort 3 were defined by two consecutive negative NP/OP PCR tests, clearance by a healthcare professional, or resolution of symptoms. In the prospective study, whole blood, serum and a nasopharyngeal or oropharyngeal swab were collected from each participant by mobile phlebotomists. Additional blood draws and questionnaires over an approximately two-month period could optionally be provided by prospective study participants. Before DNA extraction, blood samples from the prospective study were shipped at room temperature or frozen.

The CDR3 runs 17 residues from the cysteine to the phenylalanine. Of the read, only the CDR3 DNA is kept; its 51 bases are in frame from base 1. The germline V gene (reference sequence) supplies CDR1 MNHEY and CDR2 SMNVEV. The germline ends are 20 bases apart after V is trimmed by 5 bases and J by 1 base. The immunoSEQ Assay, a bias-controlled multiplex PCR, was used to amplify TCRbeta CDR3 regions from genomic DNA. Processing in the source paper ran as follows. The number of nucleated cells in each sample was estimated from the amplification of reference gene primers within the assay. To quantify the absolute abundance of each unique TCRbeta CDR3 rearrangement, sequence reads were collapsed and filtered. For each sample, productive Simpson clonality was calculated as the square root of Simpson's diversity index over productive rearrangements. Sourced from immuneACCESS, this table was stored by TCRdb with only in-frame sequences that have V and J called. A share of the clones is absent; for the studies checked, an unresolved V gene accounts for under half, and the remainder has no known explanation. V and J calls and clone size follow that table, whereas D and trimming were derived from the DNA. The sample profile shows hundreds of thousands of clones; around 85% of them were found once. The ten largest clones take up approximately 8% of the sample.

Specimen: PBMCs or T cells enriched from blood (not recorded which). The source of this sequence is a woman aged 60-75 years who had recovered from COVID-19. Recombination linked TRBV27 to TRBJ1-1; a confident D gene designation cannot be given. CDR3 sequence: CASSELPGRSRNTEAFF. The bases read TGTGCCAGCAGTGAACTCCCGGGGAGGAGCCGGAACACTGAAGCTTTCTTT.